This T cell receptor beta chain was sequenced during a study of blood T cell repertoires in COVID-19. Study-level information: Acute and convalescent COVID-19 specimens originated in the United States, Italy and Spain.

As processed by the authors: How many nucleated cells were present was estimated from reference gene primer amplification. The data were produced by immunoSEQ multiplex PCR, yet TCRdb's version contains in-frame clones alone and is incomplete. V and J calls and clone size are copied from that table; D and trimming were computed from the DNA. The data hold some 250,000 clones, with approximately 86% observed a single time. Participants were aged about 18 to 100 years from roughly 25 US areas. Cohort placement rested on clinical history that participants reported themselves. The specimen sequenced was PBMCs or T cells enriched from blood (not recorded which). The clonotype originates from a woman aged 35 to 49 with acute COVID-19.

The CDR3 reads CAISPSDRVNYGYTF. The CDR3 DNA reads TGTGCCATCAGTCCTTCGGACAGGGTTAACTATGGCTACACCTTC. The V and J genes are TRBV10-3 and TRBJ1-2; 8 bases align to TRBD1. V was clipped by 5 bases and J by 1 base; unmatched bases: 6. Germline V gives CDR1 ENHRY, CDR2 SYGVKD. This CDR3 region has 15 residues.